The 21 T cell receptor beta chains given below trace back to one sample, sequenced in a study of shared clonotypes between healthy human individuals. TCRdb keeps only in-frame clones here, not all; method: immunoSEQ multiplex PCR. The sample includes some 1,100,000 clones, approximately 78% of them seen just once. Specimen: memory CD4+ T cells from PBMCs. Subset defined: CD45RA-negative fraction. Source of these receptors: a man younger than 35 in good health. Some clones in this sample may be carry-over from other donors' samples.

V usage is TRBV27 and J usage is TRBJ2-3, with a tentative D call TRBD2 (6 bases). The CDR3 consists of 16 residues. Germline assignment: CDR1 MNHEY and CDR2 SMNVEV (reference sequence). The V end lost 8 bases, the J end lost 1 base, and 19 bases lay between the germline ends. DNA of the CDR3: TGTGCCAGCCAGTCCCCCGGGGCGGGACGCACAGATACGCAGTATTTT. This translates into CASQSPGAGRTDTQYF.

The CDR3 loop reads CASSFQTGINYGYTF. CDR3 DNA: TGTGCCAGCTCATTCCAAACAGGGATTAACTATGGCTACACCTTC. V usage is TRBV18 and J usage is TRBJ1-2, with D perhaps TRBD1 (6 bases). The CDR3 has 15 amino acids. V shed 5 bases and J shed 1 base, with 14 bases lying between them. From germline, CDR1 is KGHSH and CDR2 LQKENI.

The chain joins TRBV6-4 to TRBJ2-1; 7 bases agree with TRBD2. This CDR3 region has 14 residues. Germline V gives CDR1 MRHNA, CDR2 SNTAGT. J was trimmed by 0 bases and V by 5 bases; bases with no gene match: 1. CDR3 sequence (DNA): TGTGCCAGCAGTCGCGGGAGCTCCTACAATGAGCAGTTCTTC. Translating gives CASSRGSSYNEQFF.

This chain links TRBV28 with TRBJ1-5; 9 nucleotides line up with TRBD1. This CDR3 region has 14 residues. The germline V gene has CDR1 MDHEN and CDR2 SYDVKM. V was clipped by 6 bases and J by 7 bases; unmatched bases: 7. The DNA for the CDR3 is TGTGCCAGCAGGTTACAGGGGGCGGGGCAGCCCCAGCATTTT. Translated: CASRLQGAGQPQHF.

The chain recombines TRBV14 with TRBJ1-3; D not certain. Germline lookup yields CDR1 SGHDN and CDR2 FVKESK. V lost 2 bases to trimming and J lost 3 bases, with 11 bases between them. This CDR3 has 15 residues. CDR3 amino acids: CASSQLGRVGNTIYF. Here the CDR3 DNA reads TGTGCCAGCAGCCAACTAGGGAGAGTTGGAAACACCATATATTTT.

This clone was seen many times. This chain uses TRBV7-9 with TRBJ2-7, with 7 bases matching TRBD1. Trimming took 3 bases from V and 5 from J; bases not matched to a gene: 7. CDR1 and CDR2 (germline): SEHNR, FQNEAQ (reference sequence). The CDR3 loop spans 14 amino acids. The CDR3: CASSLETGFNEQYF. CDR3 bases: TGTGCCAGCAGCTTGGAGACAGGGTTCAACGAGCAGTACTTC.

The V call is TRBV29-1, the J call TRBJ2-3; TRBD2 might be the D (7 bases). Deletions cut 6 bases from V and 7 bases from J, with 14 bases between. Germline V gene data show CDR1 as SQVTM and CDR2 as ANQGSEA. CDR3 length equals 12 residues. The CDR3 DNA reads TGCAGCGTGGGGGGGGCCTTAAATACGCAGTATTTT. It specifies CSVGGALNTQYF.

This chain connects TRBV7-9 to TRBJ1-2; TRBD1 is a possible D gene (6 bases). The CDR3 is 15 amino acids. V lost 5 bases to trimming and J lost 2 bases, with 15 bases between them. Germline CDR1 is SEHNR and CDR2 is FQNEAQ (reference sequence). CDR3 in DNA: TGTGCCAGCAGCCCCGGACAGAACACCAACTATGGCTACACCTTC. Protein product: CASSPGQNTNYGYTF.

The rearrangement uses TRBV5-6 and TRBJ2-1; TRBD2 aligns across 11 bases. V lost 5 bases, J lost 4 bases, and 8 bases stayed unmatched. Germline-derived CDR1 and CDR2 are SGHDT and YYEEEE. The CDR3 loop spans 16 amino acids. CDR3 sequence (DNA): TGTGCCAGCAGACTTGGGACTAGCGGACCGTACAATGAGCAGTTCTTC. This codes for CASRLGTSGPYNEQFF.

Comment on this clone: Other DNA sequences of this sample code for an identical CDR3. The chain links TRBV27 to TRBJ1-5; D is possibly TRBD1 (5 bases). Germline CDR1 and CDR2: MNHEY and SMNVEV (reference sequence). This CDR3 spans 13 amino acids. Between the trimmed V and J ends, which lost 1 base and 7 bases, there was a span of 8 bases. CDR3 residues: CASSLLRDQPQHF. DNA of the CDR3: TGTGCCAGCAGTTTATTACGGGACCAGCCCCAGCATTTT.

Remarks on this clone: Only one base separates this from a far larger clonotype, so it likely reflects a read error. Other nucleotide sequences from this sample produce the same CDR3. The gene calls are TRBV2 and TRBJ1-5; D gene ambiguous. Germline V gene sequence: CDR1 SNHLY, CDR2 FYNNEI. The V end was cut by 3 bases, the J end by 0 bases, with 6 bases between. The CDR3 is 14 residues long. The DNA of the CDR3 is TGTGCCAGCAGTGACAGCGATAGCAATCAGCCCCAGCATTTT. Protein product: CASSDSDSNQPQHF.

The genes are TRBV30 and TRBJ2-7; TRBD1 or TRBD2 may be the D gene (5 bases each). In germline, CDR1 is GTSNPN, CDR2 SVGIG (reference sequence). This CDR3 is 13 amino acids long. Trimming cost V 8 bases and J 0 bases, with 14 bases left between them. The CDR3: CAGTTRSSYEQYF. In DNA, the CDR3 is TGTGCCGGGACCACGCGCAGCTCCTACGAGCAGTACTTC. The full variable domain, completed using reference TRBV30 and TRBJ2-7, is SQTIHQWPATLVQPVGSPLSLECTVEGTSNPNLYWYRQAAGRGLQLLFYSVGIGQISSEVPQNLSASRPQDRQFILSSKKLLLSDSGFYLCAGTTRSSYEQYFGPGTRLTVT.

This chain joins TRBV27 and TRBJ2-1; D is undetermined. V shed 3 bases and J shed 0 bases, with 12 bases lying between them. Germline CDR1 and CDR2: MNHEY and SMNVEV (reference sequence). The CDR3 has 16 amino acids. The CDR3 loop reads CASSFNRPTSYNEQFF. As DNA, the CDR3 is TGTGCCAGCAGTTTTAACCGCCCGACCTCCTACAATGAGCAGTTCTTC.

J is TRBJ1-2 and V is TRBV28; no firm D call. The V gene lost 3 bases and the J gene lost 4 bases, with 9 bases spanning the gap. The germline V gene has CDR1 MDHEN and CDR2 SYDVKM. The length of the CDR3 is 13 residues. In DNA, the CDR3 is TGTGCCAGCAGTTTGATGGAGAGCTATGGCTACACCTTC. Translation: CASSLMESYGYTF.

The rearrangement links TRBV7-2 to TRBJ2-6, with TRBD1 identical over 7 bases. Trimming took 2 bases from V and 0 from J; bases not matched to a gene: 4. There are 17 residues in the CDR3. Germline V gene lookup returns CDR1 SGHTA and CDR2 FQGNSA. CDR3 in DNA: TGTGCCAGCAGCTTACAGGGGACAGTCTCTGGGGCCAACGTCCTGACTTTC. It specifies CASSLQGTVSGANVLTF.

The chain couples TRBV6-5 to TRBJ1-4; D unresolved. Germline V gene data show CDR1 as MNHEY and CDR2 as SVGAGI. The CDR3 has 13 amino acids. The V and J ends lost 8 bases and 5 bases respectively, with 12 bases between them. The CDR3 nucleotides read TGTGCCAGCTCCGAGAGTTTCAATGAAAAACTGTTTTTT. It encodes CASSESFNEKLFF.

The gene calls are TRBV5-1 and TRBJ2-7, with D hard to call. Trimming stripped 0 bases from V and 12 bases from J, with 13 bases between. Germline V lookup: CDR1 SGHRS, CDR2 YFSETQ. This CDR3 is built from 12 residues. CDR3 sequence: CASSLVGSGMYF. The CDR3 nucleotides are TGCGCCAGCAGCTTGGTAGGGTCCGGAATGTACTTC.

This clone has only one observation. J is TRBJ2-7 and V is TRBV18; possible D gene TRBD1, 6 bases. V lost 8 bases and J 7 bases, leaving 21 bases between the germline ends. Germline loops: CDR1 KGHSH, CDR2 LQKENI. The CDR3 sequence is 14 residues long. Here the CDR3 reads CASQGQSGVLEQYF. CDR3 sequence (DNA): TGTGCCAGCCAGGGCCAATCAGGGGTTTTGGAGCAGTACTTC.

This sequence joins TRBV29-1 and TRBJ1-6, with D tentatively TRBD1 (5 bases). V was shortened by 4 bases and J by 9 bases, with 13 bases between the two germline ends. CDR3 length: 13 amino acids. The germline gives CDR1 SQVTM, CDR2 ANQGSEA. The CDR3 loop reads CSVVVGAGSPLHF. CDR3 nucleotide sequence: TGCAGCGTTGTGGTAGGGGCTGGTTCACCCCTCCACTTT.

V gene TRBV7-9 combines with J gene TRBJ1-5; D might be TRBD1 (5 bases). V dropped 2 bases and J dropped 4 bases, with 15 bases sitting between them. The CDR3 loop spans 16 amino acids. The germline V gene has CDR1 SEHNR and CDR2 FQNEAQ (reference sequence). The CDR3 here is CASSLNQGWRNQPQHF. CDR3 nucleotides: TGTGCCAGCAGCTTAAATCAGGGTTGGAGAAATCAGCCCCAGCATTTT.

The CDR3 DNA reads as TGTGCCAGCAGCTCCAACAAACGATCTGCAGACATTCAGTACTTC. Translation gives CASSSNKRSADIQYF. The chain carries TRBV21-1 and TRBJ2-4; TRBD1, the D gene given by the table, was not confirmed from the DNA. TRBV21-1 is given as a pseudogene. The CDR3 covers 15 residues.